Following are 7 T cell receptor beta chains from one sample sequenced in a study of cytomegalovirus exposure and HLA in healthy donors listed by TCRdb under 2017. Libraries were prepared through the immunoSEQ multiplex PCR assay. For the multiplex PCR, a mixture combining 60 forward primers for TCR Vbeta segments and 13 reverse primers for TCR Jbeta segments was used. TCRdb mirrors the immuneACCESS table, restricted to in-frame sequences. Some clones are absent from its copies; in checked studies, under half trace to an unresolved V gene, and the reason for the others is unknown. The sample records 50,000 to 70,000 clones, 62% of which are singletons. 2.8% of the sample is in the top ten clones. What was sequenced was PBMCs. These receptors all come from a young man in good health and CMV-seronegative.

The CDR3 nucleotides read TGTGCCAGCAACGCGGGACAGGGGCCCTACGAGCAGTACTTC. Residues: CASNAGQGPYEQYF. The chain has TRBV6-1 and TRBJ2-7; TRBD1 matches 10 bases. The germline gives CDR1 MNHNS, CDR2 SASEGT. The V segment lost 7 bases and the J segment 2 bases; nucleotides outside the gene matches: 5. There are 14 residues in the CDR3.

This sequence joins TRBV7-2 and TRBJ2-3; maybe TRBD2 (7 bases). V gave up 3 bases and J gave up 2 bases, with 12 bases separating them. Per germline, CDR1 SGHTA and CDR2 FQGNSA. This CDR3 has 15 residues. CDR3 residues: CASSFRAGATDTQYF. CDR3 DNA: TGTGCCAGCAGCTTCCGGGCGGGGGCCACAGATACGCAGTATTTT.

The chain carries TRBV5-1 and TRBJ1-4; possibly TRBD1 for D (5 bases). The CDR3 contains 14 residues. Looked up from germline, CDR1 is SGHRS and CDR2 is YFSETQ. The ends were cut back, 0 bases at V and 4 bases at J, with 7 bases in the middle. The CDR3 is CASSLGQLNEKLFF. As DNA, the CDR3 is TGCGCCAGCAGCTTGGGACAGCTTAATGAAAAACTGTTTTTT.

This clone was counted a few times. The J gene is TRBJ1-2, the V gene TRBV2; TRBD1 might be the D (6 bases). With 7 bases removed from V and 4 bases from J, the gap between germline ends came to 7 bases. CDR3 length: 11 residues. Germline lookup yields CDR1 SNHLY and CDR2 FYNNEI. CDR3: CASTGVYGYTF. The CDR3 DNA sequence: TGTGCCAGCACAGGGGTCTATGGCTACACCTTC.

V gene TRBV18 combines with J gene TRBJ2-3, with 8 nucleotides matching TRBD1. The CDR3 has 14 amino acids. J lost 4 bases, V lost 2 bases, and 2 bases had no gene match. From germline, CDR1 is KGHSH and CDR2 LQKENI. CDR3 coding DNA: TGTGCCAGCTCACCATCCAGGGGGCCAGATACGCAGTATTTT. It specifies CASSPSRGPDTQYF.

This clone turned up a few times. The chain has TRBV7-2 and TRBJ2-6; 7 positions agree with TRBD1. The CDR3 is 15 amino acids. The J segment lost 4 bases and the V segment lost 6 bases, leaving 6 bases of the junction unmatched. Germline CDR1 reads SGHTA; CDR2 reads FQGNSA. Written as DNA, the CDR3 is TGTGCCAGCAGTAGGGGGCGGTTCGGGGCCAACGTCCTGACTTTC. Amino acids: CASSRGRFGANVLTF.

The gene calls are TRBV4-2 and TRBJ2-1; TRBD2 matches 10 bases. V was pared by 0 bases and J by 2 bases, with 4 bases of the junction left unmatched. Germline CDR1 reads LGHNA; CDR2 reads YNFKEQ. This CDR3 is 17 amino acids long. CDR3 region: CASSQEGLADPYNEQFF. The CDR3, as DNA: TGTGCCAGCAGCCAAGAAGGACTAGCGGACCCCTACAATGAGCAGTTCTTC.